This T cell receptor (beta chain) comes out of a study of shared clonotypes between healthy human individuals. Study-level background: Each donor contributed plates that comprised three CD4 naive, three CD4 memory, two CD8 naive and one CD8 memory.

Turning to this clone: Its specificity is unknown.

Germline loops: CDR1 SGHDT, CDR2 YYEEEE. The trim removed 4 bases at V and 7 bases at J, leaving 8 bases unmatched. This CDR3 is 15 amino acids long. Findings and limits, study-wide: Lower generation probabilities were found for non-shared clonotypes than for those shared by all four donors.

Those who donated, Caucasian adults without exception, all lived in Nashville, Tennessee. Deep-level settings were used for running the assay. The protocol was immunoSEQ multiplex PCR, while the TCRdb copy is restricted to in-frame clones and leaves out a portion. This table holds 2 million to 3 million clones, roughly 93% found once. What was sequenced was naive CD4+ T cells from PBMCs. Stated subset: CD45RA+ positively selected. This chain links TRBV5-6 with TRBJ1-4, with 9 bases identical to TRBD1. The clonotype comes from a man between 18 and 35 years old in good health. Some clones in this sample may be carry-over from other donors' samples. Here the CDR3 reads CASSPGTGKSEKLFF. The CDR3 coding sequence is TGTGCCAGCAGCCCGGGGACAGGGAAATCTGAAAAACTGTTTTTT.